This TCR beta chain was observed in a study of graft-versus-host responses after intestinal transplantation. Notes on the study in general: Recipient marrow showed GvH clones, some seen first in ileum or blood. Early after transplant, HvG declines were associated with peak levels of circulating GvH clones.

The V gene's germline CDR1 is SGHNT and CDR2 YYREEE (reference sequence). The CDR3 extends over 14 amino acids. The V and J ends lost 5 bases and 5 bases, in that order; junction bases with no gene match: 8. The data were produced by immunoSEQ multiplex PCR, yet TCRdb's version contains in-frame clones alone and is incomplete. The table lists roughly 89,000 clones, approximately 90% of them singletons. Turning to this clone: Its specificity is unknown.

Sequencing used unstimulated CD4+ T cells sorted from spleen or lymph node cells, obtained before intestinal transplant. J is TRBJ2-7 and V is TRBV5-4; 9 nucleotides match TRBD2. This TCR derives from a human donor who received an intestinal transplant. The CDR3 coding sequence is TGTGCCAGCAGAGTAGCGGGAGAAGGACACGAGCAGTACTTC. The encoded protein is CASRVAGEGHEQYF.